Below, one TCR beta chain is given with its context. What it binds is unknown. These data belong to a study of T cells expressing NK-cell markers. Study-level points and caveats: These same clonotypes (in four donors) also led the CD3+CD56-NKG2C+ fraction. In roughly six donors, dominant NKG2C+ clonotypes were roughly 1.0-7.0% of CD8+ T cells.

CDR3 length equals 18 residues. UMIs accompanied the 5'RACE template switching by which TCR beta cDNA was made. TCRdb reprocessed the 5' RACE reads, keeping one entry per CDR3 protein, no DNA. The repertoire table contains 400,000 to 500,000 distinct CDR3 sequences. The rearrangement links TRBV23-1 to TRBJ2-2; TCRdb's D gene call, TRBD1, goes unchecked for lack of DNA. TRBV23-1 is classed as an ORF, of uncertain function. Sequenced: blood T cells: a sorted CD56 or NKG2C T cell subset, CD4+ or CD8+ T cells, or bulk PBMC T cells (not recorded which). The receptor comes from a woman between 18 and 69 years old in good health. The CDR3: CASSHGIPDRGLTGELFF.